Below, 28 T cell receptor beta chains from the same sample are listed, as sequenced in a study of blood T cell repertoires in COVID-19. Data came from immunoSEQ multiplex PCR; TCRdb stores just in-frame clones and leaves some out. The sample shows a few hundred thousand clones, roughly 85% of them seen only once. Sequencing was carried out using PBMCs or T cells enriched from blood (not recorded which). These receptors came from a woman aged 45-60 years who had recovered from COVID-19.

CDR3 sequence reads: CASSFKTSGSGTGELFF. The CDR3 region has the DNA TGTGCCAGCAGCTTCAAGACTAGCGGGAGTGGAACCGGGGAGCTGTTTTTT. The chain joins TRBV7-2 to TRBJ2-2; 12 bases fit TRBD2. This CDR3 spans 17 amino acids. CDR1 and CDR2 (germline): SGHTA, FQGNSA. V trimming: 3 bases; J trimming: 5 bases; junction bases outside the gene matches: 7.

The table lists this clone with a few counts. This chain connects TRBV28 to TRBJ1-4; tentatively, D is TRBD1 (6 bases). The CDR3 sequence is 16 residues long. With 1 base removed from V and 5 bases from J, the gap between germline ends came to 14 bases. Germline V gene sequence: CDR1 MDHEN, CDR2 SYDVKM. The CDR3 reads CASSLYKGRGNEKLFF. The CDR3 DNA follows: TGTGCCAGCAGTTTATATAAGGGCAGGGGAAATGAAAAACTGTTTTTT.

This clone has just a few counts. The rearrangement uses TRBV9 and TRBJ1-4, with D unclear. The CDR3 length is 13 residues. CDR1 and CDR2 (germline): SGDLS, YYNGEE. Trimming removed 0 bases from V and 6 bases from J, with 6 bases in between. The CDR3 bases are TGTGCCAGCAGCGTAGACGGTGATGAAAAACTGTTTTTT. Translating it yields CASSVDGDEKLFF.

The chain uses TRBV6-1 and TRBJ1-4; D is unresolved. Germline values: CDR1 MNHNS, CDR2 SASEGT. The ends were cut back, 0 bases at V and 6 bases at J, with 8 bases in the middle. The CDR3 length is 14 residues. CDR3 coding DNA: TGTGCCAGCAGTGAAGCTCCTGGAGATGAAAAACTGTTTTTT. Its protein product is CASSEAPGDEKLFF.

The genes are TRBV2 and TRBJ1-2; D gene uncertain. This CDR3 has 12 residues. Germline loops: CDR1 SNHLY, CDR2 FYNNEI. Trimming cost V 6 bases and J 8 bases, with 13 bases left between them. CDR3: CASRNPLGGYTF. The CDR3 DNA sequence: TGTGCCAGCAGAAACCCCCTCGGGGGCTACACCTTC.

The chain employs TRBV5-1 and TRBJ2-3, with 10 nucleotides matching TRBD1. The V and J ends lost 0 bases and 5 bases, in that order; junction bases with no gene match: 15. Germline V gene data show CDR1 as SGHRS and CDR2 as YFSETQ. The CDR3 is made up of 19 amino acids. DNA of the CDR3: TGCGCCAGCAGCTTGGCCGGAGAGCCGGGACAGGGGATCGTAGATACGCAGTATTTT. It encodes CASSLAGEPGQGIVDTQYF.

This sequence joins TRBV24-1 and TRBJ2-7; tentatively, D is TRBD1 (5 bases). V lost 3 bases, J lost 3 bases, and 14 bases lay in between. The CDR3 has 15 amino acids. Germline CDR1 KGHDR, CDR2 SFDVKD. Here the CDR3 DNA reads TGTGCCACCAGTGATCCGACAGAATCGGGCTACGAGCAGTACTTC. The encoded protein is CATSDPTESGYEQYF.

This clone was picked up one time. V is TRBV5-6 and J is TRBJ1-5, with D unclear. There are 14 residues in the CDR3. V was shortened by 1 base and J by 1 base, with 6 bases between the two germline ends. CDR1 and CDR2 from the germline V gene are SGHDT and YYEEEE. CDR3 sequence (DNA): TGTGCCAGCAGCTTGCTCGTAAGCAATCAGCCCCAGCATTTT. Amino acids: CASSLLVSNQPQHF.

This chain uses TRBV7-3 with TRBJ2-1; TRBD1 might be the D (5 bases). CDR1 is SGHTA and CDR2 is FQGTGA in the germline V gene. This CDR3 has 13 amino acids. The V gene lost 2 bases and the J gene lost 3 bases, with 5 bases spanning the gap. The chain's CDR3 is CASSLQGYNEQFF. In DNA form, the CDR3 reads TGTGCCAGCAGCTTACAGGGCTACAATGAGCAGTTCTTC.

The count of this clone is one. The chain uses TRBV6-5 and TRBJ1-4; the match to TRBD1 covers 7 bases. Trimming removed 8 bases from V and 2 bases from J; junction bases left unmatched: 8. In germline, CDR1 is MNHEY, CDR2 SVGAGI. CDR3 length: 15 amino acids. Written as DNA, the CDR3 is TGTGCCAGCGAAAGGGGGCGCGGGACTAATGAAAAACTGTTTTTT. This translates into CASERGRGTNEKLFF.

The CDR3 nucleotides read TGTGCCAGCAGCAGGGGGCGAGAAAAACTGTTTTTT. It translates to CASSRGREKLFF. J is TRBJ1-4 and V is TRBV27; 8 positions agree with TRBD1. CDR1 is MNHEY, CDR2 SMNVEV, per germline (reference sequence). V shed 6 bases, J shed 8 bases, and the junction held 2 bases outside the gene matches. The CDR3 contains 12 residues.

The rearrangement links TRBV27 to TRBJ2-3; 8 bases match TRBD1. CDR1 and CDR2 (germline): MNHEY, SMNVEV (reference sequence). The CDR3 spans 14 residues. The ends lost 6 bases at V and 2 bases at J; junction bases unmatched: 4. The CDR3 here is CASRRDRYTDTQYF. Written as DNA, the CDR3 is TGTGCCAGCAGGCGGGACAGGTACACAGATACGCAGTATTTT.

In the case of this clone: The junction differs from germline at one of its ends, possibly a read error. The chain carries TRBV7-7 and TRBJ2-5; a weak D match, TRBD2 (6 bases). The CDR3 is 14 residues long. Germline V gene data show CDR1 as SSHAT and CDR2 as FNYEAQ (reference sequence). The CDR3 nucleotides read TGTGCTAGCAGCTCCGCGGGGCGCCCAGAGACCCAGTACTTC. It specifies CASSSAGRPETQYF.

In its sample, this clone was seen once. The chain links TRBV10-3 to TRBJ1-5; unclear D gene. Trimming stripped 6 bases from V and 4 bases from J, with 13 bases between. CDR3 length equals 14 residues. The germline CDR1 and CDR2 sequences are ENHRY and SYGVKD. CDR3 bases: TGTGCCATCAGCCCGGACGGGAGAAATCAGCCCCAGCATTTT. It yields the protein CAISPDGRNQPQHF.

The V gene is TRBV27, the J gene TRBJ2-7, with D tentatively TRBD2 (6 bases). V lost 2 bases to trimming and J lost 0 bases, with 8 bases between them. Germline CDR1 reads MNHEY; CDR2 reads SMNVEV (reference sequence). This CDR3 spans 14 amino acids. The CDR3 nucleotides read TGTGCCAGCAGTTTAATGGGGGGCTCCTACGAGCAGTACTTC. Translated, it gives CASSLMGGSYEQYF.

The genes are TRBV7-3 and TRBJ2-1; D may be TRBD1 (6 bases). V shed 4 bases and J shed 9 bases, with 13 bases lying between them. Germline CDR1 SGHTA, CDR2 FQGTGA. This CDR3 is built from 13 residues. As DNA, the CDR3 is TGTGCCAGCAGCTCTGACAGGTCTGGTGAGCAGTTCTTC. Translating gives CASSSDRSGEQFF.

V and J are TRBV5-1 and TRBJ2-4, with 8 bases that match TRBD1. This CDR3 has 14 residues. V lost 4 bases to trimming and J lost 5 bases; unmatched junction nucleotides: 5. The germline V gene encodes CDR1 SGHRS and CDR2 YFSETQ. CDR3 sequence (DNA): TGCGCCAGCAGCCCACAGGGGGTCGAAAACATTCAGTACTTC. This translates into CASSPQGVENIQYF. Looking up the rest from reference TRBV5-1 and TRBJ2-4 gives the full variable domain: KAGVTQTPRYLIKTRGQQVTLSCSPISGHRSVSWYQQTPGQGLQFLFEYFSETQRNKGNFPGRFSGRQFSNSRSEMNVSTLELGDSALYLCASSPQGVENIQYFGAGTRLSVL.

This clone has a handful of counts. The V call is TRBV7-8, the J call TRBJ2-3; TRBD1 matches at 7 bases. The germline gives CDR1 SGHVS, CDR2 FQNEAQ. The CDR3 spans 14 residues. With 8 bases clipped from V and 6 bases from J, the junction kept 11 bases outside the gene matches. The CDR3 here is CASRRDSLFDTQYF. CDR3 nucleotides: TGTGCCAGCCGCCGGGACAGTTTATTTGATACGCAGTATTTT.

This chain links TRBV10-1 with TRBJ2-7, with D possibly matching TRBD2 (5 bases). Looked up from germline, CDR1 is WNHNN and CDR2 is SYGVQD (reference sequence). The V and J ends lost 6 bases and 2 bases respectively, with 11 bases between them. CDR3 length: 13 amino acids. The CDR3 spells CASSQDLTYEQYF. The CDR3 DNA reads as TGCGCCAGCAGCCAGGACTTGACCTACGAGCAGTACTTC.

The J gene is TRBJ2-7, the V gene TRBV28; 11 nucleotides agree with TRBD1. After removal of 5 bases from V and 1 base from J, the junction contained 4 bases not matched to a gene. The CDR3 has 15 amino acids. Germline V lookup: CDR1 MDHEN, CDR2 SYDVKM. As DNA, the CDR3 is TGTGCCAGCAGTGGACAGGGGGCTCCGTCCTACGAGCAGTACTTC. It is translated as CASSGQGAPSYEQYF.

This clone has more than one count but fewer than ten. V usage is TRBV28 and J usage is TRBJ2-5; 10 bases line up with TRBD1. This CDR3 has 14 amino acids. CDR1 and CDR2 from the germline V gene are MDHEN and SYDVKM. Losses at the gene ends were 6 bases for V and 5 bases for J; bases not matched to a gene: 6. The chain's CDR3 is CASRPTGGRETQYF. The CDR3 region has the DNA TGTGCCAGCAGGCCGACAGGGGGCAGGGAGACCCAGTACTTC.

Comments on this clone: The same CDR3 is also encoded by other DNA sequences in this sample. The chain links TRBV5-1 to TRBJ1-2, with 10 bases identical to TRBD1. Germline assignment: CDR1 SGHRS and CDR2 YFSETQ. The CDR3 loop spans 15 amino acids. V was pared by 0 bases and J by 4 bases, with 3 bases of the junction left unmatched. The CDR3 nucleotides read TGCGCCAGCAGCTTGGGACAGGGGGCTTTCTATGGCTACACCTTC. This sequence encodes CASSLGQGAFYGYTF.

This clone has only a few counts. The genes are TRBV19 and TRBJ1-1; 10 positions agree with TRBD1. With V trimmed by 0 bases and J by 3 bases, 7 bases remained unmatched. The CDR3 extends over 17 amino acids. The germline V gene encodes CDR1 LNHDA and CDR2 SQIVND (reference sequence). The CDR3 nucleotides are TGTGCCAGTAGTATAGATGACAGGGGGCGCGGAGACACTGAAGCTTTCTTT. Protein product: CASSIDDRGRGDTEAFF.

V and J are TRBV29-1 and TRBJ1-4, with a weak D call TRBD1 (5 bases). Germline-derived CDR1 and CDR2 are SQVTM and ANQGSEA. V was clipped by 7 bases and J by 5 bases, with 20 bases between them. The CDR3 spans 15 residues. The CDR3 is CSALSSGGVNEKLFF. As DNA, the CDR3 is TGCAGCGCACTGTCATCGGGGGGAGTAAATGAAAAACTGTTTTTT.

The rearrangement links TRBV15 to TRBJ2-3; weak D call: TRBD2 (5 bases). Looked up from germline, CDR1 is LNHNV and CDR2 is YYDKDF (reference sequence). Trimming stripped 0 bases from V and 5 bases from J, with 18 bases between. This CDR3 is 17 amino acids long. The CDR3 nucleotides are TGTGCCACCAGCAGAGAGCCCCTTGGGATTCGGGGAGATACGCAGTATTTT. Its translation: CATSREPLGIRGDTQYF.

The chain is built from TRBV5-1 and TRBJ2-7, with 7 positions matching TRBD2. There are 15 residues in the CDR3. Germline values: CDR1 SGHRS, CDR2 YFSETQ. Losses at the gene ends were 1 base for V and 0 bases for J; bases not matched to a gene: 4. CDR3 nucleotides: TGCGCCAGCAGCTTGTTGGGCGGGAGCTCCTACGAGCAGTACTTC. Amino acid sequence: CASSLLGGSSYEQYF.

CDR3 amino acids: CASSPAGQTPQYF. DNA for the CDR3: TGCGCCAGCAGCCCTGCGGGCCAAACCCCCCAGTACTTC. V gene TRBV4-1 combines with J gene TRBJ2-5; possibly TRBD2 for D (5 bases). Trimming removed 4 bases from V and 9 bases from J, with 15 bases in between. Germline CDR1 reads MGHRA; CDR2 reads YSYEKL. The CDR3 length is 13 residues.

This chain connects TRBV12-3 or TRBV12-4 to TRBJ1-1; D not certain. V dropped 3 bases and J dropped 8 bases, with 7 bases sitting between them. The CDR3 has 11 amino acids. CDR3 amino acids: CASSFSVEAFF. The DNA for the CDR3 is TGTGCCAGCAGTTTTTCGGTCGAAGCTTTCTTT.